This TCR beta chain was documented in a study of early T cells in non-severe SARS-CoV-2 infection. The CDR3 contains 15 residues. Trimming left V 3 bases short and J 3 bases short, with 13 bases between. Germline values: CDR1 SGHTA, CDR2 FQGNSA. TCRdb analysed the 5' RACE reads with MiXCR anew, one entry per CDR3 protein. The sample has about 39,000 distinct CDR3 sequences; less than 6% are singletons. This clonotype was detected many times. This sample comprised whole blood, obtained at baseline. This rearrangement joins TRBV7-2 to TRBJ2-3; D unclear. The receptor was isolated from an adult who was a healthcare worker with PCR-confirmed SARS-CoV-2 infection or an uninfected control (not recorded which). This CDR3 is CASSLYSLGTDTQYF. CDR3 DNA sequence: TGTGCCAGCAGCTTGTATTCTCTTGGTACAGATACGCAGTATTTT. Full variable domain (remainder filled in from reference TRBV7-2 and TRBJ2-3): GAGVSQSPSNKVTEKGKDVELRCDPISGHTALYWYRQSLGQGLEFLIYFQGNSAPDKSGLPSDRFSAERTGGSVSTLTIQRTQQEDSAVYLCASSLYSLGTDTQYFGPGTRLTVL.